A selection of T cell receptor beta chains follows, all from one sample in a study of TIL therapy for anti-PD-1-resistant metastatic lung cancer. Clones were sequenced by immunoSEQ multiplex PCR, and TCRdb holds only the in-frame ones, with some missing. The sample contains some 43,000 clones, around three quarters of which appear only once. The material sequenced was blood, taken at baseline. These receptors were taken from a man between 70 and 80 years old with non-small cell lung cancer. CDR3s include the opening cysteine and the closing phenylalanine or tryptophan. Fields, in order: V gene, J gene, D gene, clone size, CDR3 protein, CDR3 DNA. D genes are given only for firm matches. Expanded clones get a size class; other rows say once, few or many, or leave the size out.

v_call: TRBV9; j_call: TRBJ2-3; d_call: -; clone_size: -; cdr3_aa: CASSAGMTVTDTQYF; cdr3_nt: TGTGCCAGCAGCGCTGGTATGACGGTCACAGATACGCAGTATTTT
v_call: TRBV18; j_call: TRBJ2-7; d_call: -; clone_size: -; cdr3_aa: CASSPRGVEQYF; cdr3_nt: TGTGCCAGCTCACCACGGGGGGTCGAGCAGTACTTC
v_call: TRBV7-8; j_call: TRBJ2-1; d_call: -; clone_size: -; cdr3_aa: CASSLALAYNEQFF; cdr3_nt: TGTGCCAGCAGCTTAGCGCTAGCCTACAATGAGCAGTTCTTC
v_call: TRBV19; j_call: TRBJ2-7; d_call: -; clone_size: -; cdr3_aa: CASSIDRTNSYEQYF; cdr3_nt: TGTGCCAGTAGTATAGATCGGACTAACTCCTACGAGCAGTACTTC
v_call: TRBV6-1; j_call: TRBJ1-2; d_call: -; clone_size: -; cdr3_aa: CASSAQETNYGYTF; cdr3_nt: TGTGCCAGCAGTGCCCAGGAGACTAACTATGGCTACACCTTC
v_call: TRBV5-6; j_call: TRBJ2-3; d_call: -; clone_size: once; cdr3_aa: CASSSNGATGSTDTQYF; cdr3_nt: TGTGCCAGCAGCTCAAACGGGGCTACCGGTAGCACAGATACGCAGTATTTT
v_call: TRBV7-9; j_call: TRBJ2-2; d_call: TRBD2; clone_size: -; cdr3_aa: CASSSALAGATNTGELFF; cdr3_nt: TGTGCCAGCAGCTCGGCTCTAGCGGGAGCAACGAACACCGGGGAGCTGTTTTTT
v_call: TRBV5-1; j_call: TRBJ2-3; d_call: TRBD2; clone_size: -; cdr3_aa: CASRAAGGSDTQYF; cdr3_nt: TGCGCCAGCAGGGCGGCGGGAGGGTCAGATACGCAGTATTTT
v_call: TRBV13; j_call: TRBJ1-3; d_call: TRBD1; clone_size: -; cdr3_aa: CASSLKGAPGNTIYF; cdr3_nt: TGTGCCAGCAGCCTCAAGGGGGCGCCTGGAAACACCATATATTTT
v_call: TRBV5-5; j_call: TRBJ2-3; d_call: TRBD1; clone_size: -; cdr3_aa: CASSQPGQPSTDTQYF; cdr3_nt: TGTGCCAGCAGCCAGCCGGGACAGCCAAGCACAGATACGCAGTATTTT
v_call: TRBV6-5; j_call: TRBJ2-3; d_call: -; clone_size: -; cdr3_aa: CASSSGRTSTDTQYF; cdr3_nt: TGTGCCAGCAGCTCGGGACGGACCTCCACAGATACGCAGTATTTT
v_call: TRBV5-8; j_call: TRBJ1-5; d_call: TRBD1; clone_size: -; cdr3_aa: CASSRTGTANQPQHF; cdr3_nt: TGTGCCAGCAGCCGGACAGGGACTGCAAATCAGCCCCAGCATTTT
v_call: TRBV14; j_call: TRBJ1-2; d_call: -; clone_size: -; cdr3_aa: CASSQDQGEGGYTF; cdr3_nt: TGTGCCAGCAGCCAAGATCAGGGAGAGGGCGGCTACACCTTC
v_call: TRBV4-1; j_call: TRBJ2-5; d_call: -; clone_size: -; cdr3_aa: CASSPFKQETQYF; cdr3_nt: TGCGCCAGCAGCCCCTTTAAACAAGAGACCCAGTACTTC
v_call: TRBV6-5; j_call: TRBJ2-3; d_call: -; clone_size: -; cdr3_aa: CASSYSKKHSTDTQYF; cdr3_nt: TGTGCCAGCAGTTACTCGAAAAAACATAGCACAGATACGCAGTATTTT
v_call: TRBV28; j_call: TRBJ1-5; d_call: TRBD1; clone_size: -; cdr3_aa: CASSFGDRKNQPQHF; cdr3_nt: TGTGCCAGCAGTTTCGGGGACAGGAAAAATCAGCCCCAGCATTTT
v_call: TRBV2; j_call: TRBJ2-7; d_call: -; clone_size: few; cdr3_aa: CASSVFRGYEQYF; cdr3_nt: TGTGCCAGCAGTGTCTTCAGGGGCTACGAGCAGTACTTC
v_call: TRBV27; j_call: TRBJ2-3; d_call: -; clone_size: -; cdr3_aa: CASSFFRTSTDTQYF; cdr3_nt: TGTGCCAGCAGTTTCTTTAGAACTAGCACAGATACGCAGTATTTT
v_call: TRBV11-2; j_call: TRBJ2-5; d_call: -; clone_size: -; cdr3_aa: CASSLDEQETQYF; cdr3_nt: TGTGCCAGCAGCTTAGACGAACAAGAGACCCAGTACTTC
v_call: TRBV5-1; j_call: TRBJ1-3; d_call: -; clone_size: -; cdr3_aa: CASSLSPTLSGNTIYF; cdr3_nt: TGCGCCAGCAGCTTGAGTCCTACTCTCTCTGGAAACACCATATATTTT
v_call: TRBV7-9; j_call: TRBJ1-3; d_call: TRBD1; clone_size: few; cdr3_aa: CASSPTGSNTIYF; cdr3_nt: TGTGCCAGCAGCCCGACAGGGTCAAACACCATATATTTT
v_call: TRBV10-3; j_call: TRBJ2-3; d_call: TRBD2; clone_size: few; cdr3_aa: CAISESISGRADTQYF; cdr3_nt: TGTGCCATCAGTGAGTCGATTAGCGGGAGGGCAGATACGCAGTATTTT
v_call: TRBV5-1; j_call: TRBJ2-1; d_call: TRBD2; clone_size: -; cdr3_aa: CASSPNSGRANNEQFF; cdr3_nt: TGCGCCAGCAGCCCAAATAGCGGGAGGGCCAACAATGAGCAGTTCTTC
v_call: TRBV30; j_call: TRBJ2-3; d_call: -; clone_size: -; cdr3_aa: CAWSNFRGTDTQYF; cdr3_nt: TGTGCCTGGAGTAATTTTCGGGGGACAGATACGCAGTATTTT
v_call: TRBV7-9; j_call: TRBJ2-1; d_call: -; clone_size: -; cdr3_aa: CASSLDRRQENEQFF; cdr3_nt: TGTGCCAGCAGCCTAGATCGACGACAGGAAAATGAGCAGTTCTTC
v_call: TRBV30; j_call: TRBJ2-7; d_call: -; clone_size: -; cdr3_aa: CAWSVGQVYEQYF; cdr3_nt: TGTGCCTGGAGTGTCGGGCAGGTCTACGAGCAGTACTTC
v_call: TRBV4-2; j_call: TRBJ2-6; d_call: -; clone_size: -; cdr3_aa: CASSQEVGTGANVLTF; cdr3_nt: TGTGCCAGCAGCCAAGAGGTGGGAACTGGGGCCAACGTCCTGACTTTC
v_call: TRBV25-1; j_call: TRBJ2-6; d_call: -; clone_size: -; cdr3_aa: CASRGLSGANVLTF; cdr3_nt: TGTGCCAGCAGGGGACTCTCTGGGGCCAACGTCCTGACTTTC
v_call: TRBV7-6; j_call: TRBJ2-7; d_call: TRBD2; clone_size: -; cdr3_aa: CASSLAAASGSGYEQYF; cdr3_nt: TGTGCCAGCAGCTTAGCGGCGGCTAGCGGGAGCGGCTACGAGCAGTACTTC
v_call: TRBV6-6; j_call: TRBJ2-7; d_call: -; clone_size: -; cdr3_aa: CAIGGGREQYF; cdr3_nt: TGTGCCATCGGCGGAGGGAGAGAGCAGTACTTC
v_call: TRBV2; j_call: TRBJ2-7; d_call: -; clone_size: -; cdr3_aa: CASRALSYEQYF; cdr3_nt: TGTGCCAGCAGAGCTCTCAGCTACGAGCAGTACTTC
v_call: TRBV7-2; j_call: TRBJ2-7; d_call: TRBD2; clone_size: -; cdr3_aa: CASSSGMINEQYF; cdr3_nt: TGTGCCAGCAGCAGCGGGATGATTAACGAGCAGTACTTC
v_call: TRBV10-3; j_call: TRBJ2-1; d_call: -; clone_size: -; cdr3_aa: CAISKFVSGIDEQFF; cdr3_nt: TGTGCCATCAGCAAATTTGTTAGTGGAATCGATGAGCAGTTCTTC
v_call: TRBV5-1; j_call: TRBJ2-1; d_call: -; clone_size: -; cdr3_aa: CASSLRPQQGSYNEQFF; cdr3_nt: TGCGCCAGCAGCCTACGTCCCCAGCAGGGCTCCTACAATGAGCAGTTCTTC
v_call: TRBV7-3; j_call: TRBJ1-6; d_call: -; clone_size: few; cdr3_aa: CASSATGNSPLHF; cdr3_nt: TGTGCCAGCAGCGCGACAGGCAATTCACCCCTCCACTTT
v_call: TRBV27; j_call: TRBJ2-1; d_call: -; clone_size: -; cdr3_aa: CASSPTLDRNYNEQFF; cdr3_nt: TGTGCCAGCAGTCCAACTCTTGACAGGAACTACAATGAGCAGTTCTTC
v_call: TRBV6-5; j_call: TRBJ1-1; d_call: -; clone_size: -; cdr3_aa: CASSYSSGLNTEAFF; cdr3_nt: TGTGCCAGCAGTTACTCGTCAGGATTGAACACTGAAGCTTTCTTT
v_call: TRBV7-3; j_call: TRBJ2-1; d_call: -; clone_size: once; cdr3_aa: CASSPPGRGGHNEQFF; cdr3_nt: TGTGCCAGCAGCCCCCCCGGCAGGGGTGGCCACAATGAGCAGTTCTTC
v_call: TRBV7-9; j_call: TRBJ2-7; d_call: TRBD2; clone_size: -; cdr3_aa: CASSLTLAGAGEQYF; cdr3_nt: TGTGCCAGCAGCTTAACACTAGCGGGAGCGGGTGAGCAGTACTTC
v_call: TRBV5-3; j_call: TRBJ2-1; d_call: -; clone_size: -; cdr3_aa: CARSLEPPHEQFF; cdr3_nt: TGTGCCAGAAGCTTGGAACCACCCCATGAGCAGTTCTTC
v_call: TRBV6-5; j_call: TRBJ2-1; d_call: TRBD2; clone_size: -; cdr3_aa: CASRSGTSGSIEQFF; cdr3_nt: TGTGCCAGCAGGTCCGGGACTAGCGGGAGCATTGAGCAGTTCTTC
v_call: TRBV27; j_call: TRBJ2-2; d_call: -; clone_size: -; cdr3_aa: CASSWRANTGELFF; cdr3_nt: TGTGCCAGCAGCTGGAGGGCGAACACCGGGGAGCTGTTTTTT
v_call: TRBV5-6; j_call: TRBJ1-6; d_call: -; clone_size: few; cdr3_aa: CASSLFLRWGPNSPLHF; cdr3_nt: TGTGCCAGCAGCTTGTTTCTAAGGTGGGGCCCTAATTCACCCCTCCACTTT
v_call: TRBV6-6; j_call: TRBJ2-3; d_call: TRBD2; clone_size: once; cdr3_aa: CASSYSIRTSGSGLYF; cdr3_nt: TGTGCCAGCAGTTACTCGATCCGGACTAGCGGGAGCGGATTGTATTTT